The 6 T cell receptor beta chains presented below share a single source sample, sequenced in a study of shared clonotypes between healthy human individuals. Profiling relied on immunoSEQ multiplex PCR, and the TCRdb table lists in-frame clones only, not all of them. The table shows a few hundred thousand clones, with around 77% occurring only once. The sequenced sample was PBMCs. All receptors come from a woman between 40 and 55 years old in good health. Some clones in this sample may be carry-over from other donors' samples.

This clone turned up a few times. The chain joins TRBV9 to TRBJ1-4, with D possibly being TRBD1 (5 bases). V lost 0 bases, J lost 3 bases, and 9 bases lay in between. There are 15 residues in the CDR3. CDR1 and CDR2 (germline): SGDLS, YYNGEE. CDR3 in amino acids: CASSVGRAANEKLFF. The CDR3 nucleotides are TGTGCCAGCAGCGTAGGCAGGGCCGCTAATGAAAAACTGTTTTTT.

The chain has TRBV6-6 and TRBJ2-5; 10 bases line up with TRBD2. V trimming: 3 bases; J trimming: 2 bases; junction bases outside the gene matches: 6. This CDR3 comprises 16 residues. Germline values: CDR1 MNHNY, CDR2 SVGAGI (reference sequence). CDR3 residues: CASSYPGLAAQETQYF. The DNA of the CDR3 is TGTGCCAGCAGTTATCCTGGACTAGCGGCTCAAGAGACCCAGTACTTC.

Written as DNA, the CDR3 is TGTGCCAGTAGTACGTCGAGCTCTGGAAACACCATATATTTT. Its protein product is CASSTSSSGNTIYF. The rearrangement links TRBV19 to TRBJ1-3; D unresolved. V gave up 4 bases and J gave up 0 bases, with 7 bases separating them. Germline values: CDR1 LNHDA, CDR2 SQIVND (reference sequence). This CDR3 has 14 amino acids.

V and J are TRBV29-1 and TRBJ1-1; D not resolved. This CDR3 has 13 amino acids. Per germline, CDR1 SQVTM and CDR2 ANQGSEA. Trimming removed 4 bases at V and 0 bases at J, with 9 bases between. The CDR3, as DNA: TGCAGCGTTGGGGTGACCATGAACACTGAAGCTTTCTTT. This translates into CSVGVTMNTEAFF.

The chain recombines TRBV5-4 with TRBJ2-5; 12 bases line up with TRBD2. CDR3 size: 15 residues. The V and J ends lost 6 bases and 2 bases, in that order; junction bases with no gene match: 5. From germline, CDR1 is SGHNT and CDR2 YYREEE (reference sequence). CDR3 loop: CASTLAGGIQETQYF. DNA of the CDR3: TGTGCCAGCACCCTAGCGGGAGGGATTCAAGAGACCCAGTACTTC.

This clone was seen many times. In DNA form, the CDR3 reads TGTGCCAGCAGCTTAAGGTCAGGGGCAGCCTCTGGAAACACCATATATTTT. It encodes CASSLRSGAASGNTIYF. The chain joins TRBV7-2 to TRBJ1-3; the D gene is possibly TRBD1 (6 bases). The CDR3 covers 17 residues. The germline V gene has CDR1 SGHTA and CDR2 FQGNSA. Trimming cost V 2 bases and J 0 bases, with 14 bases left between them.